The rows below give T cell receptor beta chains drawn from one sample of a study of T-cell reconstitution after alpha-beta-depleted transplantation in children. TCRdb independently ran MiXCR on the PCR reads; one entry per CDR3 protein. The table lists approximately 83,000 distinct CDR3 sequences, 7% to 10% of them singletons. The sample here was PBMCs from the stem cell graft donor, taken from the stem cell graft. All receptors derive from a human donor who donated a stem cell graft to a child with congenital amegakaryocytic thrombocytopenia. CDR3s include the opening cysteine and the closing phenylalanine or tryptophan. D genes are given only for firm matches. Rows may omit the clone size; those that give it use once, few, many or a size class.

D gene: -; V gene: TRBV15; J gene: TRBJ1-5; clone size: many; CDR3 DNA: TGTGCCACCAGCACCCCGGGACGGGGTAGTGGGGGGAAGAATAATCAGCCCCAGCATTTT; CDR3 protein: CATSTPGRGSGGKNNQPQHF
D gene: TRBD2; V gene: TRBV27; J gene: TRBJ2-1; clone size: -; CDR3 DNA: TGTGCCAGCAGTTTATTCGTCGGGGCGGGGGGGCCCAACAATGAGCAGTTCTTC; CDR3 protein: CASSLFVGAGGPNNEQFF
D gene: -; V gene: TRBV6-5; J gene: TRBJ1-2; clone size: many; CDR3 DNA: TGTGCCAGCAGTTACTCGAACCAGGGCCGAGGCTACACCTTC; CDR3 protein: CASSYSNQGRGYTF
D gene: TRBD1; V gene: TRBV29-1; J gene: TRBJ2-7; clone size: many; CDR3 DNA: TGCAGCGTTGTCGCGCACGGGACAGGGGGTTACGAGCAGTACTTC; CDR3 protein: CSVVAHGTGGYEQYF
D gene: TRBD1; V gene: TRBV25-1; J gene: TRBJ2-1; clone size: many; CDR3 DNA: TGTGCCAGCAGTCGACAGGGGAGCAATGAGCAGTTCTTC; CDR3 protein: CASSRQGSNEQFF
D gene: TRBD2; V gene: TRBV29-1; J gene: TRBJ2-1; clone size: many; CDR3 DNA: TGCAGCGTTGGGGGGGGTACTAGCGGGAGTAACAATGAGCAGTTCTTC; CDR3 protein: CSVGGGTSGSNNEQFF
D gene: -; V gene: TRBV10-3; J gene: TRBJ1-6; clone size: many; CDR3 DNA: TGTGCCATCAGTGAAGGTGTGGGCGGGGATTCACCCCTCCACTTT; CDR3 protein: CAISEGVGGDSPLHF
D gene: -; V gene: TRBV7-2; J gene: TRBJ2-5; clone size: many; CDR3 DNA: TGTGCCAGCAGCCGGGGCTTCCAAGAGACCCAGTACTTC; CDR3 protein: CASSRGFQETQYF
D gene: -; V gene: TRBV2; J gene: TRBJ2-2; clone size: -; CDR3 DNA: TGTGCCAGCAGTTTGTTAGCAGCAGAATTCACCGGGGAGCTGTTTTTT; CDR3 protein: CASSLLAAEFTGELFF
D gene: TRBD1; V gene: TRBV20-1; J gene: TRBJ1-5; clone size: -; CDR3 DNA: TGCAGTGCTGAACAGGGGGTCAATCAGCCCCAGCATTTT; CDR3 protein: CSAEQGVNQPQHF
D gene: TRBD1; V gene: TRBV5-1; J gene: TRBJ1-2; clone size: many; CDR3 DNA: TGCGCCAGCGGCCCGGGACAGACTCCCTATGGCTACACCTTC; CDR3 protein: CASGPGQTPYGYTF
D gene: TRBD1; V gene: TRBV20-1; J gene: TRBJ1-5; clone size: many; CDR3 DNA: TGCAGTGCCGGGACAGACTATAGCAATCAGCCCCAGCATTTT; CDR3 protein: CSAGTDYSNQPQHF
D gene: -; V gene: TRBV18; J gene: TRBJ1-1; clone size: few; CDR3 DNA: TGTGCCAGCTCACCACGCCGGGACCAGAACACTGAAGCTTTCTTT; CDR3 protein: CASSPRRDQNTEAFF
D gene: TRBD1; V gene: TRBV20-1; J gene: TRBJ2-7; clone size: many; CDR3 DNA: TGCAGCGGGAGTGACAGGGGTGGCCACGAGCAGTACTTC; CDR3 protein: CSGSDRGGHEQYF
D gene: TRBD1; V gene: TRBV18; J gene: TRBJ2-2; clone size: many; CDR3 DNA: TGTGCCAGCTCACCGGACAGGGGGCTCTCCGGGGAGCTGTTTTTT; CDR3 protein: CASSPDRGLSGELFF
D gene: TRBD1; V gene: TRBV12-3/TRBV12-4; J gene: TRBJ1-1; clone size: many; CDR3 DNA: TGTGCCAGCACCAAGACAGGGGGCGTCACTGAAGCTTTCTTT; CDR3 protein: CASTKTGGVTEAFF
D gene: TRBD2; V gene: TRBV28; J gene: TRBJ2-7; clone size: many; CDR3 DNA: TGTGCCAGCAGTTTAGATCTAGCGGGTACTAAAAAGTACGAGCAGTACTTC; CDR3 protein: CASSLDLAGTKKYEQYF
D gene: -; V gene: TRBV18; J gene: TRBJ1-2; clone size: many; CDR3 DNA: TGTGCCAGCTCACCACTTCTGACCGAGGATTACACCTTC; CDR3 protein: CASSPLLTEDYTF
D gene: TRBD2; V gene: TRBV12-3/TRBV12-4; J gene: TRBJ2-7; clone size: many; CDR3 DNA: TGTGCCAGCAGCCCCACGGGGGGGAGCATCCCCTTCGAGCAGTACTTC; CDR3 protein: CASSPTGGSIPFEQYF
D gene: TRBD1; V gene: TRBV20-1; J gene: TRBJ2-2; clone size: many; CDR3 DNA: TGCAGTGCTAGAGATGAGCGACAGGGATTGGGCGGGGAGCTGTTTTTT; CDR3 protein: CSARDERQGLGGELFF
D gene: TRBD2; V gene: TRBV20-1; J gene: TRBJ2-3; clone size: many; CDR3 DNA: TGCAGTGCTAGAGCCCCTAGCGGGAGCACAGATACGCAGTATTTT; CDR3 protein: CSARAPSGSTDTQYF
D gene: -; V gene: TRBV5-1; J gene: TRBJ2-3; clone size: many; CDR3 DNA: TGCGCCAGCAGCTTGGGGTTCCAGGGTGTTTCAGATACGCAGTATTTT; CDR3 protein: CASSLGFQGVSDTQYF
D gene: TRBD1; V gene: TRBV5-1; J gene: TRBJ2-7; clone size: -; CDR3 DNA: TGCGCCAGCAGCTTGGGACCGGGACAGGGTTACGAGCAGTACTTC; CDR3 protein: CASSLGPGQGYEQYF
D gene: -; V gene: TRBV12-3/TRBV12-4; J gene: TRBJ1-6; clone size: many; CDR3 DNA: TGTGCCAGCAGCATAACAGGGCCCAATTCACCCCTCCACTTT; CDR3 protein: CASSITGPNSPLHF
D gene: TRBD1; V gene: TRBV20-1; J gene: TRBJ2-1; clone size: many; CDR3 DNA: TGCAGTGCTAGAGGGGGACAGGGGGCGAGGGGTGAGCAGTTCTTC; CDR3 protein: CSARGGQGARGEQFF
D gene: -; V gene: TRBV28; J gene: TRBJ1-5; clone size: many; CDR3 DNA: TGTGCCAGCAGCTTGAGGGGTCCTCAGCCCCAGCATTTT; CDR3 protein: CASSLRGPQPQHF
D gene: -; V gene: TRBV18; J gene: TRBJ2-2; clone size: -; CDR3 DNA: TGTGCCAGCTCACCCGGGGAGCTGTTTTTT; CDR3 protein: CASSPGELFF
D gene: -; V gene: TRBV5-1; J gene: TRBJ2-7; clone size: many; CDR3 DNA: TGCGCCAGCAGCCCGCACACTCCCAGCCTGATCTACGAGCAGTACTTC; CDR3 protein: CASSPHTPSLIYEQYF
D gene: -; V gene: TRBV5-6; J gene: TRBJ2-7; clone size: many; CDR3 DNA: TGTGCCAGCAGCTTGAAGGTTGCGGGTGGCTACGAGCAGTACTTC; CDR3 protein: CASSLKVAGGYEQYF
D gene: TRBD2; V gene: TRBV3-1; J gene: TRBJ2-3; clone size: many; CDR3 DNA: TGTGCCAGCAGCGATTCTAGCGGAGCTACGCAGTATTTT; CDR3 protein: CASSDSSGATQYF
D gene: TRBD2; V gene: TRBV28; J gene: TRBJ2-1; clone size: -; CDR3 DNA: TGTGCCAGCAGTTTATTCCTAGCGGGAGGCAATGAGCAGTTCTTC; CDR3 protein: CASSLFLAGGNEQFF
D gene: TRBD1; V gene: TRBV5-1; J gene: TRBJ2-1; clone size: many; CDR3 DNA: TGCGCCAGCAGAACGGGACAGGGGCCCGAGCAGTTCTTC; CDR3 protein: CASRTGQGPEQFF
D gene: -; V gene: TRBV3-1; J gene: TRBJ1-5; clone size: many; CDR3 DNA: TGTGCCAGCAGCCAGGGCGGGGATAGCAATCAGCCCCAGCATTTT; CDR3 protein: CASSQGGDSNQPQHF
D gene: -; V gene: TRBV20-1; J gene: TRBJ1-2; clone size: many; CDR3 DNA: TGCAGTGCTAGAGATGACATCTCTCTCAAGTATGGCTACACCTTC; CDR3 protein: CSARDDISLKYGYTF
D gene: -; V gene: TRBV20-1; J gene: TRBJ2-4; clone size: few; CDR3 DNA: TGCAGTGCTCTGTGGGAGTCCGGGGGTTTTCTGAGCGGCAAAAACATTCAGTACTTC; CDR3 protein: CSALWESGGFLSGKNIQYF
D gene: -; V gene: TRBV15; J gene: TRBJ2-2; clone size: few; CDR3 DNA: TGTGCCACCAGCAGAGAGGAGGATTTCGCGAACACCGGGGAGCTGTTTTTT; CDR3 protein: CATSREEDFANTGELFF
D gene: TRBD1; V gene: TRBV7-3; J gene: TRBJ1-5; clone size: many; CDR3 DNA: TGTGCCAGCAGCGCAGGGGGCCCCGATCAGCCCCAGCATTTT; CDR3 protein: CASSAGGPDQPQHF
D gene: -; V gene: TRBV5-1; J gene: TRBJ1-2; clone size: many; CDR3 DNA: TGCGCCAGCAGCTGGGGACAAAACTATGGCTACACCTTC; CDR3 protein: CASSWGQNYGYTF
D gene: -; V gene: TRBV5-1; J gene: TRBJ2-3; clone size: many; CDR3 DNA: TGCGCCAGCAGCACCAGGGGACGCACAGATACGCAGTATTTT; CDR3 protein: CASSTRGRTDTQYF
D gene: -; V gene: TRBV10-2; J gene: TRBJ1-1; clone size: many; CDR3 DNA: TGCGCCAGCAGAGAAGCCGGGCCGAACACTGAAGCTTTCTTT; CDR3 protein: CASREAGPNTEAFF
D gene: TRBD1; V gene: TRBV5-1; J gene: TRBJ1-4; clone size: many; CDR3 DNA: TGCGCCAGCAGCGAGAACCAGGGGGAAGGAAAACTGTTTTTT; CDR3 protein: CASSENQGEGKLFF
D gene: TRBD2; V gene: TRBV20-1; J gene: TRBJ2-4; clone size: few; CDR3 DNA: TGCAGTGCTAGTGGGCGGGAGGGGGCCAAAAACATTCAGTACTTC; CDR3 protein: CSASGREGAKNIQYF
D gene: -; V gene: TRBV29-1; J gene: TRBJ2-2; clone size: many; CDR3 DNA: TGCAGCGTTGAAGGTTCCGGCGCGAACACCGGGGAGCTGTTTTTT; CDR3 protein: CSVEGSGANTGELFF
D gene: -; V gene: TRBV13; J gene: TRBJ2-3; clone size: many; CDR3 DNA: TGTGCCAGCAGGAAGGGGGGCGGAGCCCCAGATACGCAGTATTTT; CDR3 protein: CASRKGGGAPDTQYF
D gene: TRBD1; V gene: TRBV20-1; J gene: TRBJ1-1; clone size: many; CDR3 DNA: TGCAGTGCTGAACAGGGGGCACTCACTGAAGCTTTCTTT; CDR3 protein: CSAEQGALTEAFF
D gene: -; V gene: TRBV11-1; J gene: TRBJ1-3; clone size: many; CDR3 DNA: TGTGCCAGCAGCTCTTTGCAGCGAGTTCAACAGGTACACTCTGGAAACACCATATATTTT; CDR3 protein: CASSSLQRVQQVHSGNTIYF
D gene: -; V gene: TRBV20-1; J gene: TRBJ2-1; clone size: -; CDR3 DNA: TGCAGTGCTAGAGTAGCCCGCTCCTACAATGAGCAGTTCTTC; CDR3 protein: CSARVARSYNEQFF
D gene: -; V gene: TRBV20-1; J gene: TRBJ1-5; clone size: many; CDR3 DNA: TGCAGTGCTAGTTACGGACTACTTAGCAATCAGCCCCAGCATTTT; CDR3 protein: CSASYGLLSNQPQHF
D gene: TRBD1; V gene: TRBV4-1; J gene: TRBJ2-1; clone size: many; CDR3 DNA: TGCGCCAGCAGCCGAGGGACAGGGGGCTTGGATGAGCAGTTCTTC; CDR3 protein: CASSRGTGGLDEQFF
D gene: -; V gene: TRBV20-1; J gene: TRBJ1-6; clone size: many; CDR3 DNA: TGCAGTGCTAGGCCCGTAGTAGGTTATTCACCCCTCCACTTT; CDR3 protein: CSARPVVGYSPLHF
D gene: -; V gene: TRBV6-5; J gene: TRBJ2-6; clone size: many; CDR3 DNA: TGTGCCAGCAGTTACCGCAGATCCGAATCTGGGGCCAACGTCCTGACTTTC; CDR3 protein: CASSYRRSESGANVLTF